These 25 T cell receptor beta chains share one sample of origin, sequenced in a study of human T cells and chemical hapten exposure. TCRdb passed the RACE reads through MiXCR, listing each CDR3 protein once. The table has about 340,000 distinct CDR3 sequences, about 7% seen once. Time point here: patch test 1, 2 weeks after DPC sensitization. Treatment of the sample: therapeutic diphenylcyclopropenone sensitization with weekly scalp DPC. The source material was whole blood, sampled in connection with sensitization to the hapten diphenylcyclopropenone (DPC). These receptors were obtained from a woman under 30 with alopecia areata. Some clones in this sample may be carry-over from other donors' samples.

This clonotype was observed at least ten times. The chain joins TRBV29-1 to TRBJ2-3; D tentatively reads TRBD1 or TRBD2 (6 bases each). This CDR3 is 14 amino acids long. CDR1 is SQVTM and CDR2 is ANQGSEA in the germline V gene. Deletions cut 6 bases from V and 2 bases from J, with 15 bases between. The CDR3 loop reads CSVHGGLVTDTQYF. The DNA for the CDR3 is TGCAGCGTCCATGGGGGGCTGGTCACAGATACGCAGTATTTT.

This clonotype was counted only a few times. The V gene is TRBV7-9, the J gene TRBJ1-4, with unresolved D. Trimming took 2 bases from V and 7 from J, leaving 5 bases between them. Germline CDR1 and CDR2: SEHNR and FQNEAQ (reference sequence). This CDR3 contains 12 residues. DNA of the CDR3: TGTGCCAGCAGCTTAAGGACTGAAAAACTGTTTTTT. It encodes CASSLRTEKLFF.

This clonotype was detected a few times. The V gene is TRBV20-1, the J gene TRBJ1-3; D possibly corresponds to TRBD1 (5 bases). CDR3 length: 12 residues. Between the trimmed V and J ends, which lost 6 bases and 3 bases, there was a span of 9 bases. The germline V gene encodes CDR1 DFQATT and CDR2 SNEGSKA (reference sequence). The CDR3 spells CSAGDGGNTIYF. The CDR3 DNA follows: TGCAGTGCGGGGGACGGTGGAAACACCATATATTTT.

This clonotype was seen more than once but under ten times. The gene calls are TRBV2 and TRBJ2-5, with D maybe TRBD1 (5 bases). The CDR3 covers 13 residues. Trimming removed 7 bases from V and 1 base from J, with 10 bases in between. Germline V gene sequence: CDR1 SNHLY, CDR2 FYNNEI. CDR3: CASIGDSQETQYF. Written as DNA, the CDR3 is TGTGCCAGCATAGGAGACAGCCAAGAGACCCAGTACTTC.

The sample holds a few counts of this clonotype. The chain is built from TRBV3-1 and TRBJ1-6; 7 positions agree with TRBD1. The CDR3 consists of 18 residues. From germline, CDR1 is LGHDT and CDR2 YNNKEL (reference sequence). The V segment lost 3 bases and the J segment 0 bases; nucleotides outside the gene matches: 8. CDR3 nucleotide sequence: TGTGCCAGCAGCCAGGCCAGGGGGGCCAGCTCCTATAATTCACCCCTCCACTTT. Encoded protein: CASSQARGASSYNSPLHF.

This clonotype was seen many times. The gene calls are TRBV3-1 and TRBJ2-1; D ambiguous. The germline V and J ends were trimmed by 0 bases and 4 bases, with 10 bases remaining between them. Germline loops: CDR1 LGHDT, CDR2 YNNKEL (reference sequence). This CDR3 is built from 15 residues. CDR3 coding DNA: TGTGCCAGCAGCCAAGATTTGACCAGATACAATGAGCAGTTCTTC. It yields the protein CASSQDLTRYNEQFF.

The J gene is TRBJ1-6, the V gene TRBV20-1; D not certain. V dropped 1 base and J dropped 5 bases, with 15 bases sitting between them. The germline CDR1 and CDR2 sequences are DFQATT and SNEGSKA (reference sequence). This CDR3 has 16 amino acids. CDR3 in DNA: TGCAGTGCTAGAGCTAGACTCACCTTAGATAATTCACCCCTCCACTTT. Residues: CSARARLTLDNSPLHF.

This chain links TRBV20-1 with TRBJ1-1; D possibly corresponds to TRBD1 (5 bases). Trimming took 6 bases from V and 4 from J, leaving 18 bases between them. This CDR3 is 14 amino acids long. Germline CDR1 DFQATT, CDR2 SNEGSKA (reference sequence). In DNA form, the CDR3 reads TGCAGTGCCGCAAGGGAAGGGGTTATCACTGAAGCTTTCTTT. Its protein product is CSAAREGVITEAFF.

The V call is TRBV20-1, the J call TRBJ2-3; no definite D call. Germline V CDR1 and CDR2: DFQATT, SNEGSKA (reference sequence). The CDR3 sequence is 10 residues long. V gave up 3 bases and J gave up 15 bases, with 13 bases separating them. This chain's CDR3 is CSASSQDAYF. The CDR3 DNA sequence: TGCAGTGCTAGCAGTCAGGACGCATATTTT.

This clonotype was counted a few times. The CDR3 is CASSQPDGYTF. The CDR3 bases are TGTGCCAGCAGTCAACCCGATGGCTACACCTTC. This rearrangement joins TRBV7-2 to TRBJ1-2; D is undetermined. The length of the CDR3 is 11 residues. Trimming cost V 6 bases and J 6 bases, with 8 bases left between them. Germline CDR1 SGHTA, CDR2 FQGNSA.

This clonotype occurred many times. This chain links TRBV11-2 with TRBJ2-1, with 11 bases that match TRBD2. The CDR3 is 17 amino acids. The junction had 4 bases not matched to a gene; V was cut back by 0 bases and J by 3 bases. CDR1 and CDR2 (germline): SGHAT, FQNNGV. DNA for the CDR3: TGTGCCAGCAGCTTAGAGCTAGCGGGGGGCGACTACAATGAGCAGTTCTTC. Amino acids: CASSLELAGGDYNEQFF.

This clonotype has more than one count but fewer than ten. This rearrangement joins TRBV7-2 to TRBJ2-3; 9 bases match TRBD1. The germline gives CDR1 SGHTA, CDR2 FQGNSA. The CDR3 is 13 amino acids. J gave up 9 bases and V 1 base, and 2 bases lay outside the gene matches. The CDR3, as DNA: TGTGCCAGCAGCTTAGAGGGACAGGGAACGCAGTATTTT. This gives the protein CASSLEGQGTQYF.

This clonotype occurred a few times. The CDR3 reads CASSRSGQGAEAFF. CDR3 nucleotide sequence: TGTGCCAGCAGCCGATCGGGACAGGGGGCTGAAGCTTTCTTT. The J gene is TRBJ1-1, the V gene TRBV4-2; 11 bases map to TRBD1. Per germline, CDR1 LGHNA and CDR2 YNFKEQ. The CDR3 is 14 amino acids. The V and J ends lost 4 bases and 6 bases, in that order; junction bases with no gene match: 4.

This clonotype was observed at least ten times. The V gene is TRBV3-1, the J gene TRBJ2-7, with D maybe TRBD1 (6 bases). CDR3 length equals 15 residues. Per germline, CDR1 LGHDT and CDR2 YNNKEL (reference sequence). V lost 1 base to trimming and J lost 4 bases, with 14 bases between them. The CDR3 DNA reads TGTGCCAGCAGCCAAGGACCGGACAGCCTGTACGAGCAGTACTTC. Translated, it gives CASSQGPDSLYEQYF.

This sequence joins TRBV20-1 and TRBJ1-2; D remains unclear. Germline CDR1 and CDR2: DFQATT and SNEGSKA (reference sequence). The CDR3 is 14 amino acids. V lost 6 bases, J lost 4 bases, and 18 bases lay in between. CDR3 residues: CSALGGGWGYGYTF. The CDR3 bases are TGCAGTGCGCTAGGTGGAGGTTGGGGCTATGGCTACACCTTC.

CDR3 in DNA: TGTGCCACCAGCAGAGATCGGACAGCGTCGCCCCAGCATTTT. Translation gives CATSRDRTASPQHF. This chain uses TRBV15 with TRBJ1-5; D may be TRBD1 (6 bases). This CDR3 has 14 amino acids. V was clipped by 0 bases and J by 9 bases, with 12 bases between them. Germline V CDR1 and CDR2: LNHNV, YYDKDF (reference sequence).

This clonotype was seen more than once but under ten times. DNA of the CDR3: TGTGCCAGCAGCTTTTTTTACTTGGAGGGGACCTCCTACAATGAGCAGTTCTTC. Protein: CASSFFYLEGTSYNEQFF. This rearrangement joins TRBV5-6 to TRBJ2-1, with D perhaps matching TRBD2 (6 bases). Trimming took 2 bases from V and 0 from J, leaving 18 bases between them. The CDR3 consists of 18 residues. Germline-derived CDR1 and CDR2 are SGHDT and YYEEEE.

This clonotype has only a few counts. This rearrangement joins TRBV27 to TRBJ2-1; the match to TRBD1 covers 10 bases. The CDR3 is 14 residues long. Per the germline V gene, CDR1 is MNHEY and CDR2 is SMNVEV (reference sequence). The V segment lost 5 bases and the J segment 5 bases; nucleotides outside the gene matches: 3. CDR3 sequence: CASSRGQGNNEQFF. The CDR3 DNA reads as TGTGCCAGCAGTCGGGGACAGGGGAACAATGAGCAGTTCTTC.

This clonotype was seen many times. The V and J genes are TRBV12-3 or TRBV12-4 and TRBJ1-5; D is possibly TRBD1 (5 bases). This CDR3 region has 14 residues. With 5 bases removed from V and 1 base from J, the gap between germline ends came to 9 bases. The CDR3 spells CASSNPGSNQPQHF. CDR3 bases: TGTGCCAGCAGTAACCCAGGGAGCAATCAGCCCCAGCATTTT.

The chain combines TRBV10-3 with TRBJ2-2, with 7 bases that match TRBD2. The CDR3 is 15 residues long. V was clipped by 6 bases and J by 5 bases; unmatched bases: 9. Germline CDR1 reads ENHRY; CDR2 reads SYGVKD. As DNA, the CDR3 is TGTGCCATCAGGAAGACTCTAGCGGCGACCGGGGAGCTGTTTTTT. Protein: CAIRKTLAATGELFF.

The J gene is TRBJ2-3, the V gene TRBV7-2; 8 positions match TRBD2. The CDR3 covers 16 residues. Per germline, CDR1 SGHTA and CDR2 FQGNSA. Trimming at V came to 6 bases and at J to 6 bases, leaving 14 bases not matched to a gene. The CDR3 coding sequence is TGTGCCAGCAGTCCGAATCGGCGGGGGGCGGGGGATACGCAGTATTTT. Translating gives CASSPNRRGAGDTQYF.

This clonotype showed up just a few times. The V call is TRBV7-9, the J call TRBJ1-2; D gene unclear. Between the trimmed V and J ends, which lost 2 bases and 6 bases, there was a span of 16 bases. The length of the CDR3 is 15 residues. The germline CDR1 and CDR2 sequences are SEHNR and FQNEAQ (reference sequence). CDR3 coding DNA: TGTGCCAGCAGCTTATTTATAGAGGGCGGTGATGGCTACACCTTC. It yields the protein CASSLFIEGGDGYTF.

The table lists this clonotype with a few counts. The CDR3 DNA follows: TGTGCCAGCAGTAAGACTCCGGGGGCCGGGGGCACAGATACGCAGTATTTT. It codes for CASSKTPGAGGTDTQYF. The chain has TRBV6-6 and TRBJ2-3; D tentatively fits TRBD1 or TRBD2 (6 bases each). The CDR3 contains 17 residues. Per germline, CDR1 MNHNY and CDR2 SVGAGI (reference sequence). V shed 5 bases and J shed 1 base, with 19 bases lying between them.

This clonotype turned up a few times. The chain has TRBV9 and TRBJ1-1, with D unclear. The CDR3 runs 12 residues. Trimming stripped 4 bases from V and 11 bases from J, with 15 bases between. Germline assignment: CDR1 SGDLS and CDR2 YYNGEE. This CDR3 reads CASSPDGVTAFF. The CDR3 bases are TGTGCCAGCAGCCCAGATGGGGTAACGGCTTTCTTT. Full variable domain (missing parts from reference TRBV9 and TRBJ1-1): DSGVTQTPKHLITATGQRVTLRCSPRSGDLSVYWYQQSLDQGLQFLIQYYNGEERAKGNILERFSAQQFPDLHSELNLSSLELGDSALYFCASSPDGVTAFFGQGTRLTVV.

This clonotype came up a few times. The chain carries TRBV4-3 and TRBJ2-6; D call uncertain. This CDR3 has 15 residues. CDR1 and CDR2 from the germline V gene are LGHNA and YSLEER. Between the trimmed V and J ends, which lost 1 base and 1 base, there was a span of 5 bases. CDR3 loop: CASSQAQSGANVLTF. The CDR3 region has the DNA TGCGCCAGCAGCCAAGCACAGTCTGGGGCCAACGTCCTGACTTTC.